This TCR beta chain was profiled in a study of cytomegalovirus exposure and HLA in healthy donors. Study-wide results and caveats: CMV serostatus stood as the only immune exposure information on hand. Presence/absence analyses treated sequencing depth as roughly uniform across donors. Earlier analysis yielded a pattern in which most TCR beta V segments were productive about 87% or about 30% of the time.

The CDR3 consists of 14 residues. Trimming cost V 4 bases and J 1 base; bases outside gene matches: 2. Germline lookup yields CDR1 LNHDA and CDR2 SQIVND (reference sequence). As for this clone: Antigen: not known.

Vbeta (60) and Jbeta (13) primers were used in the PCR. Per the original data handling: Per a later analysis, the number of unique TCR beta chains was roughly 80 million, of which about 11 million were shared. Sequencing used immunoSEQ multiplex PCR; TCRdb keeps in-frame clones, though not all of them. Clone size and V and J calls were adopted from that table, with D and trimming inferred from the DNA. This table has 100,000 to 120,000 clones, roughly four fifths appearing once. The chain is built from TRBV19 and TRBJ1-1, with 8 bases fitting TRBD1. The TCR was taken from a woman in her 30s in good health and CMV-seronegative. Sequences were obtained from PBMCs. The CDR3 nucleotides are TGTGCCAGTAGTACCGGGACAGGGAACACTGAAGCTTTCTTT. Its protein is CASSTGTGNTEAFF.